This T cell receptor beta chain derives from a study of shared clonotypes between healthy human individuals. Trimming left V 3 bases short and J 5 bases short, with 10 bases between. CDR3 length equals 13 residues. Germline CDR1 and CDR2: LGHNT and FRNRAP. Memory CD4+ cells were the fraction left after CD45RA+ naive selection. Method: immunoSEQ multiplex PCR; TCRdb's copy keeps in-frame clones and lacks some. The sample contains 2 million to 2.5 million clones, approximately 95% of which appear only once. The sample was naive CD4+ T cells from PBMCs. The subset was: CD45RA+ positively selected. This rearrangement joins TRBV12-5 to TRBJ2-5; possibly TRBD2 for D (5 bases). The clonotype originates from a man aged 18 to 35 in good health. Some clones in this sample may be carry-over from other donors' samples. CDR3 sequence reads: CASGLIGVETQYF. CDR3 coding DNA: TGTGCTAGTGGTTTAATCGGGGTGGAGACCCAGTACTTC.